A selection of T cell receptor beta chains follows, all from one sample in a study of cytomegalovirus exposure and HLA in healthy donors. Sequencing used immunoSEQ multiplex PCR; TCRdb keeps in-frame clones, though not all of them. The data show approximately 150,000 clones, 82% seen once. Input material: PBMCs. The source of these receptors is a male donor in good health and CMV-seronegative. The CDR3 runs from the conserved cysteine through the conserved F or W. A D gene is named only where the DNA matches it firmly. Size is stated for part of the rows, as once, few or many counts, or as a class when the clone is expanded.

>.|TRBV2|.|TRBJ1-6
TGTGCCAGCAGTGAATTTGGACTGCAGAGCTCCTATAATTCACCCCTCCACTTT
CASSEFGLQSSYNSPLHF
>.|TRBV7-3|.|TRBJ2-1
TGTGCCAGCAGCTTAAAGGGGGGGGACTGGAACAATGAGCAGTTCTTC
CASSLKGGDWNNEQFF
>.|TRBV9|.|TRBJ1-1
TGTGCCAGCAGCGTAGCCGTTATGAACACTGAAGCTTTCTTT
CASSVAVMNTEAFF
>.|TRBV9|TRBD1|TRBJ2-3
TGTGCCAGCAGCGAGGACAGGGGCACAGATACGCAGTATTTT
CASSEDRGTDTQYF
>once|TRBV10-3|.|TRBJ1-2
TGTGCCATCAGTGTGATGGCAGGCTGGGGCTTTTGGTATGGCTACACCTTC
CAISVMAGWGFWYGYTF
>.|TRBV5-1|.|TRBJ2-1
TGCGCCAGCAGCTTGGCGGCAGGGAGGAATGAGCAGTTCTTC
CASSLAAGRNEQFF
>.|TRBV7-8|.|TRBJ1-4
TGTGCCAGCACCCGGGCGGGCAACGAAAAACTGTTTTTT
CASTRAGNEKLFF
>.|TRBV5-1|.|TRBJ2-7
TGCGCCAGCAGCTTGGGGTGGGCTGACTCCTACGAGCAGTACTTC
CASSLGWADSYEQYF
>.|TRBV19|TRBD1|TRBJ1-1
TGTGCCAGTAGTGAGCCGGGACAGGGGCGCACTGAAGCTTTCTTT
CASSEPGQGRTEAFF
>.|TRBV27|TRBD2|TRBJ2-1
TGTGCCAGCAGTTTATACCCCACTAGCGGCCCGCAATCCAAGCAGTTCTTC
CASSLYPTSGPQSKQFF
>.|TRBV27|.|TRBJ2-7
TGTGCCAGCAGTTTTAGGGACGGGGGTGGTTGGCAGTACTTC
CASSFRDGGGWQYF
>.|TRBV7-8|.|TRBJ1-5
TGTGCCAGCAGCTTAGAGAAAGGGAGGCCTTATAGCAATCAGCCCCAGCATTTT
CASSLEKGRPYSNQPQHF
>.|TRBV6-5|TRBD1|TRBJ1-4
TGTGCCAGCAGTTCCCCGAACAGGGGCCGTGAAAAACTGTTTTTT
CASSSPNRGREKLFF
>.|TRBV9|TRBD2|TRBJ2-1
TGTGCCAGCAGCGTAGCCGATGGGAGCGGGAGTTCTCATGAGCAGTTCTTC
CASSVADGSGSSHEQFF
>.|TRBV7-8|.|TRBJ1-1
TGTGCCAGCAGCTTAGTATCAGGGGAGGGGATGAACACTGAAGCTTTCTTT
CASSLVSGEGMNTEAFF
>.|TRBV6-1|.|TRBJ2-7
TGTGCCAGCAGTGAACCTAGACAGTCTTGGTCCGAGCAGTACTTC
CASSEPRQSWSEQYF
>few|TRBV27|TRBD2|TRBJ2-3
TGTGCCAGCAGTTCCCGGACTAGCGGGGGGGGCCTCGGTGAGGGAGATACGCAGTATTTT
CASSSRTSGGGLGEGDTQYF
>.|TRBV7-7|.|TRBJ2-3
TGTGCTAGCAGCATATCTAGTACAGATACGCAGTATTTT
CASSISSTDTQYF
>.|TRBV27|TRBD1|TRBJ1-2
TGTGCCAGCAGTTTTGCCGGGACAGGGGTCACCACCTTC
CASSFAGTGVTTF
>.|TRBV5-1|TRBD1|TRBJ2-5
TGCGCCAGCAGTTCCCGGAGGACAGGGGGCCAAGAGACCCAGTACTTC
CASSSRRTGGQETQYF
>.|TRBV28|TRBD1|TRBJ2-1
TGTGCCAGCAGTTCCATCGCACAGGGGACGGTATACAATGAGCAGTTCTTC
CASSSIAQGTVYNEQFF
>.|TRBV6-6|.|TRBJ2-4
TGTGCCAGCAGCGTGAGATTAGGAGGGGCCAAAAACATTCAGTACTTC
CASSVRLGGAKNIQYF
>once|TRBV4-1|TRBD2|TRBJ2-3
TGCGCCAGCAGCCACCCCGCGCGGGGGGGAATCACAGATACGCAGTATTTT
CASSHPARGGITDTQYF
>.|TRBV7-8|.|TRBJ1-2
TGTGCCAGCAGCTCCCAACAGGGTTTGGATGGCTACACCTTC
CASSSQQGLDGYTF
>.|TRBV7-3|TRBD1|TRBJ2-7
TGTGCCAGCAGCACGTCCGGGACAGGGTCCTACGAGCAGTACTTC
CASSTSGTGSYEQYF
>once|TRBV10-3|TRBD1|TRBJ1-3
TGTGCCATCAGTGACAGGGGGCGCGGAAACACCATATATTTT
CAISDRGRGNTIYF
>.|TRBV7-9|TRBD1|TRBJ1-1
TGTGCCAGCAGCTTAGGACAGGGGTATGAAGCTTTCTTT
CASSLGQGYEAFF
>.|TRBV7-2|TRBD2|TRBJ2-2
TGTGCCAGCAGCTTATTCACTAGCGGGAGGGTGGGGGCCGGGGAGCTGTTTTTT
CASSLFTSGRVGAGELFF
>.|TRBV28|.|TRBJ2-7
TGTGCCAGCAGTTCGAGATCCTACGAGCAGTACTTC
CASSSRSYEQYF
>.|TRBV6-6|TRBD1|TRBJ1-2
TGTGCCAGCAGTATCCGACAGGGCCCTAACTATGGCTACACCTTC
CASSIRQGPNYGYTF
>.|TRBV7-8|.|TRBJ2-2
TGTGCCAGCAGCTTTTTCCCCAGGAAGCCCGGGGAGCTGTTTTTT
CASSFFPRKPGELFF
>.|TRBV30|TRBD1|TRBJ1-2
TGTGCCTGGAGTTCCGGGACAGGGGTCGGCTATGGCTACACCTTC
CAWSSGTGVGYGYTF
>.|TRBV9|TRBD1|TRBJ1-2
TGTGCCAGCAGCGTATATGGACAGGGGCATAACCCCTATGGCTACACCTTC
CASSVYGQGHNPYGYTF
>.|TRBV30|TRBD2|TRBJ2-7
TGTGCCTGGAGTACTAATAGCGGGCCCTACGAGCAGTACTTC
CAWSTNSGPYEQYF
>few|TRBV6-1|TRBD1|TRBJ1-6
TGTGCCAGCAGTGTCCCGGGACAGGGTTCGGGCAGTTCACCCCTCCACTTT
CASSVPGQGSGSSPLHF
>.|TRBV6-4|.|TRBJ1-2
TGTGCCAGCAGCACAGGCCACTATGGCTACACCTTC
CASSTGHYGYTF
>few|TRBV6-5|.|TRBJ2-3
TGTGCCAGCAGTTACTCTCCCTCTAGCACAGATACGCAGTATTTT
CASSYSPSSTDTQYF
>.|TRBV11-3|.|TRBJ1-1
TGTGCCAGCAGCCCAGATTCCGGGACTGAAGCTTTCTTT
CASSPDSGTEAFF
>.|TRBV7-8|TRBD2|TRBJ2-7
TGTGCCAGCAGCCCCCAGACTAGCGGGGCACCCTACGAGCAGTACTTC
CASSPQTSGAPYEQYF
>.|TRBV15|.|TRBJ1-1
TGTGCCACCAGCAGAAACCACTATGACACTGAAGCTTTCTTT
CATSRNHYDTEAFF
>.|TRBV7-2|.|TRBJ1-2
TGTGCCAGCAGTCCCAGGGGAGAGGTATATGGCTACACCTTC
CASSPRGEVYGYTF
>few|TRBV6-5|.|TRBJ1-1
TGTGCCAGCAGTTATATTCGACATACTGAAGCTTTCTTT
CASSYIRHTEAFF
>.|TRBV5-6|.|TRBJ1-1
TGTGCCAGCAGCTTGGCCGGGAGGGTTGGGGCTTTCTTT
CASSLAGRVGAFF
>once|TRBV6-6|TRBD1|TRBJ2-7
TGTGCCAGCATCGATCGGGGGGTGACAGGGGGCTCCGAGCAGTACTTC
CASIDRGVTGGSEQYF
>.|TRBV19|TRBD1|TRBJ1-5
TGTGCCAGTAGTATGAGGCCGGGACAGGGTATGCATTTT
CASSMRPGQGMHF